This note documents a single T cell receptor beta chain sequence. The antigen remains undetermined. V was pared by 0 bases and J by 7 bases, with 15 bases between. CDR1 and CDR2 (germline): SGHDN, FVKESK. This CDR3 has 15 amino acids. It was second doses at about 4 or about 12 weeks that were pooled. The sample belongs to a study of T cell responses to AZD1222 COVID-19 vaccine. Whole-study results and caveats: Recipients of two AZD1222 doses showed rising Spike-specific TCR breadth and depth.

Data came from immunoSEQ multiplex PCR; TCRdb stores just in-frame clones and leaves some out. The sample carries some 100,000 clones, roughly 84% recorded once. The sequenced sample was peripheral blood, obtained 28 days after the second AZD1222 dose. The chain carries TRBV14 and TRBJ1-2; maybe TRBD1 (5 bases). The clonotype was recovered from an adult who received the AZD1222 COVID-19 vaccine. The CDR3: CASSQDNRGDLGYTF. The CDR3, as DNA: TGTGCCAGCAGCCAAGATAATCGGGGGGACCTTGGCTACACCTTC.